The T cell receptor (beta chain) described here comes from a study of ipilimumab plus nivolumab after autologous stem cell transplantation. Study details: Median doses per patient: roughly five ipilimumab, about 8 nivolumab. Both relapsed and primary refractory DLBCL were included.

Ipilimumab, 1 mg/kg, started 14 to 28 days after autologous transplant. Dosing: nivolumab 3 mg/kg IV, weeks 1, 4, 7, 10, then every two weeks to week 26. Germline assignment: CDR1 SGHTA and CDR2 FQGTGA. Trimming took 3 bases from V and 5 from J; bases not matched to a gene: 5. The CDR3 loop spans 14 amino acids. Clones were read by immunoSEQ multiplex PCR, and TCRdb kept only the in-frame ones, dropping some. The sample shows 15,000 to 20,000 clones, around 81% of them seen only once. Sequencing used PBMCs, obtained in a trial of ipilimumab plus nivolumab as post-transplant consolidation. The sequence was collected from a male donor with diffuse large B-cell lymphoma. The rearrangement uses TRBV7-3 and TRBJ2-3; 7 nucleotides agree with TRBD1. The CDR3 nucleotides are TGTGCCAGCAGCTTGAAGGGGGCGGTAGATACGCAGTATTTT. Translated: CASSLKGAVDTQYF.